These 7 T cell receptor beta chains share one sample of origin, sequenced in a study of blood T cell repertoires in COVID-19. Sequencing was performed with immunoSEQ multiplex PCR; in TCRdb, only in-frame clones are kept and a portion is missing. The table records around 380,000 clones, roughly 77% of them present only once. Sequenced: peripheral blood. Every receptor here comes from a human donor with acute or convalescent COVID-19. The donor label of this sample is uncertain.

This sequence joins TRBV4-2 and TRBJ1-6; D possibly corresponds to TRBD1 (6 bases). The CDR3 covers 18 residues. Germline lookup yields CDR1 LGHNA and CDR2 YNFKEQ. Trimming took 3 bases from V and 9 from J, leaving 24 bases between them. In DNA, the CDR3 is TGTGCCAGCAGCCAGGAGAGACAGGTCTCGTCTATAGGTTCACCCCTCCACTTT. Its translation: CASSQERQVSSIGSPLHF.

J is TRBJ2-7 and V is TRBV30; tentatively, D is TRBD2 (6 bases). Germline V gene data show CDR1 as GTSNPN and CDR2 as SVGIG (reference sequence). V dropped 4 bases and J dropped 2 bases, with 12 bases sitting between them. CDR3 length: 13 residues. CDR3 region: CAWTAGTAYEQYF. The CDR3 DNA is TGTGCCTGGACGGCGGGAACAGCCTACGAGCAGTACTTC.

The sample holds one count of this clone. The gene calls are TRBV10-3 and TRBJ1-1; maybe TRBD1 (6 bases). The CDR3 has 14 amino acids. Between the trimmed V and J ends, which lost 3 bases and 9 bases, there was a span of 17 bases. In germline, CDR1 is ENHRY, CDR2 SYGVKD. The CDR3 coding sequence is TGTGCCATCAGTGAAATCCAGACAGGATTTAAAGCTTTCTTT. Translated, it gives CAISEIQTGFKAFF.

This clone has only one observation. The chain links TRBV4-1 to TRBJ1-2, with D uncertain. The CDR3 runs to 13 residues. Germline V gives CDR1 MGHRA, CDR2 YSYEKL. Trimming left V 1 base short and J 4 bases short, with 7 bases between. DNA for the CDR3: TGCGCCAGCAGCCAAGCCTACTCCTATGGCTACACCTTC. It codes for CASSQAYSYGYTF.

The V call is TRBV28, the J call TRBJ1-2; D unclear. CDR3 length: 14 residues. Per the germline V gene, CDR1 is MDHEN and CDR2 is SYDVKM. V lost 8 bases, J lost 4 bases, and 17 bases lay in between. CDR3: CASGINTGSYGYTF. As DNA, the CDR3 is TGTGCCAGCGGTATCAACACGGGGAGCTATGGCTACACCTTC.

This CDR3 is CASKRTSGETQYF. The CDR3 DNA reads as TGTGCCAGCAAGAGGACTAGCGGGGAGACCCAGTACTTC. The chain has TRBV6-5 and TRBJ2-5, with 11 bases aligning to TRBD2. This CDR3 comprises 13 residues. The trim removed 7 bases at V and 5 bases at J, leaving 3 bases unmatched. The germline V gene has CDR1 MNHEY and CDR2 SVGAGI.

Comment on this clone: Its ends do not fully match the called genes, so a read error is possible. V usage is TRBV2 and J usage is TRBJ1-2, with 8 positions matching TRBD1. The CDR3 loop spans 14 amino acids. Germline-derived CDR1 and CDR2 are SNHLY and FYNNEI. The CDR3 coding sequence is TGTGCCAGCAGGGAAGACAGGGGAAACTATGGCTACACCTTC. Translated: CASREDRGNYGYTF.